A single sample is the source of the 17 T cell receptor beta chains below, sequenced in a study of cytomegalovirus exposure and HLA in healthy donors. Use of 60 Vbeta and 13 Jbeta primers characterized the PCR. Profiling relied on immunoSEQ multiplex PCR, and the TCRdb table lists in-frame clones only, not all of them. The repertoire holds about 98,000 clones, approximately 79% seen once, with roughly 1.8% in the top ten. Sequenced input: PBMCs. These receptors were obtained from a male donor in good health and CMV-seronegative.

This clone was seen a single time. J is TRBJ1-1 and V is TRBV5-1, with D maybe TRBD1 (5 bases). The germline CDR1 and CDR2 sequences are SGHRS and YFSETQ. The length of the CDR3 is 16 residues. V lost 4 bases and J lost 0, with 16 bases in between. CDR3 bases: TGCGCCAGCAGCGGCAACAGGCTCTTCCTGAACACTGAAGCTTTCTTT. The encoded protein is CASSGNRLFLNTEAFF.

V is TRBV29-1 and J is TRBJ1-5; perhaps TRBD1 as D (6 bases). Trimming cost V 4 bases and J 3 bases, with 10 bases left between them. This CDR3 has 13 amino acids. CDR1 SQVTM and CDR2 ANQGSEA come from the germline V gene. CDR3 coding DNA: TGCAGCGTTGCGCAGGGGACCAATCAGCCCCAGCATTTT. It translates to CSVAQGTNQPQHF.

J is TRBJ1-2 and V is TRBV18, with D possibly matching TRBD1 (6 bases). The germline CDR1 and CDR2 sequences are KGHSH and LQKENI. V lost 6 bases and J lost 5, with 19 bases in between. There are 15 residues in the CDR3. The CDR3 DNA reads as TGTGCCAGCTCTACCACCTCGGACAGCGCTTATGGCTACACCTTC. This translates into CASSTTSDSAYGYTF.

This clone was found a few times. The chain uses TRBV5-4 and TRBJ1-1; D is possibly TRBD1 (5 bases). The germline V and J ends were trimmed by 4 bases and 8 bases, with 24 bases remaining between them. Germline CDR1 and CDR2: SGHNT and YYREEE (reference sequence). CDR3 length equals 16 residues. In DNA, the CDR3 is TGTGCCAGCAGCCGAATACCAAAAACAGAGCGGGGGGAAGCTTTCTTT. It encodes CASSRIPKTERGEAFF. Full variable domain (outside the CDR3, taken from reference TRBV5-4 and TRBJ1-1): ETGVTQSPTHLIKTRGQQVTLRCSSQSGHNTVSWYQQALGQGPQFIFQYYREEENGRGNFPPRFSGLQFPNYSSELNVNALELDDSALYLCASSRIPKTERGEAFFGQGTRLTVV.

This chain uses TRBV27 with TRBJ2-7; possibly TRBD1 for D (6 bases). CDR3 length equals 13 residues. Between the trimmed V and J ends, which lost 8 bases and 4 bases, there was a span of 15 bases. CDR1 MNHEY and CDR2 SMNVEV come from the germline V gene (reference sequence). The CDR3 sequence: CASLGTPNYEQYF. The DNA for the CDR3 is TGTGCCAGCCTCGGGACACCAAATTACGAGCAGTACTTC.

The chain has TRBV25-1 and TRBJ2-2; possible D gene TRBD1, 5 bases. Germline V CDR1 and CDR2: MGHDK, SYGVNS. The CDR3 has 14 residues. V lost 4 bases and J 6 bases, leaving 12 bases between the germline ends. The DNA of the CDR3 is TGTGCCAGCAGTGCCGTCAGGGCATCCGGGGAGCTGTTTTTT. This gives the protein CASSAVRASGELFF.

This sequence joins TRBV29-1 and TRBJ2-4; D possibly corresponds to TRBD1 (5 bases). Trimming removed 2 bases from V and 1 base from J, with 6 bases in between. There are 13 residues in the CDR3. Germline-derived CDR1 and CDR2 are SQVTM and ANQGSEA. CDR3 coding DNA: TGCAGCGTTGAATACAGGGCCAAAAACATTCAGTACTTC. Protein product: CSVEYRAKNIQYF.

In its sample, this clone was seen a few times. The rearrangement joins TRBV28 to TRBJ2-2; 10 nucleotides match TRBD2. Looked up from germline, CDR1 is MDHEN and CDR2 is SYDVKM. V shed 7 bases, J shed 6 bases, and the junction held 5 bases outside the gene matches. The CDR3 length is 14 residues. CDR3 sequence: CASTGLAGAGELFF. The CDR3 DNA sequence: TGTGCCAGCACCGGCCTAGCGGGGGCCGGGGAGCTGTTTTTT.

V gene TRBV30 combines with J gene TRBJ1-3; 9 nucleotides match TRBD1. V lost 2 bases and J lost 3; bases outside the gene matches: 8. There are 16 residues in the CDR3. CDR1 and CDR2 (germline): GTSNPN, SVGIG (reference sequence). The CDR3 region has the DNA TGTGCCTGGAGTCTTACCCCGGGACAGGGTGGAAACACCATATATTTT. It yields the protein CAWSLTPGQGGNTIYF. The complete variable domain, with remaining parts taken from reference TRBV30 and TRBJ1-3, reads SQTIHQWPATLVQPVGSPLSLECTVEGTSNPNLYWYRQAAGRGLQLLFYSVGIGQISSEVPQNLSASRPQDRQFILSSKKLLLSDSGFYLCAWSLTPGQGGNTIYFGEGSWLTVV.

This chain links TRBV6-5 with TRBJ2-1, with D maybe TRBD2 (6 bases). Germline loops: CDR1 MNHEY, CDR2 SVGAGI. CDR3 length: 14 amino acids. The ends were cut back, 2 bases at V and 9 bases at J, with 14 bases in the middle. CDR3 sequence (DNA): TGTGCCAGCAGTTACAGTAATTTGGGAGGTGAGCAGTTCTTC. Protein: CASSYSNLGGEQFF.

J is TRBJ1-5 and V is TRBV7-8, with 7 bases fitting TRBD1. Germline CDR1 reads SGHVS; CDR2 reads FQNEAQ. This CDR3 has 16 amino acids. J gave up 4 bases and V 5 bases, and 11 bases lay outside the gene matches. The CDR3 DNA sequence: TGTGCCAGCAGCCCTCACCCGGGACAGATTAATCAGCCCCAGCATTTT. It yields the protein CASSPHPGQINQPQHF.

The chain couples TRBV29-1 to TRBJ1-2; 7 nucleotides agree with TRBD1. There are 13 residues in the CDR3. Germline values: CDR1 SQVTM, CDR2 ANQGSEA. The V gene end was trimmed by 2 bases and the J gene end by 6 bases; junction bases not matched to a gene: 6. CDR3 DNA: TGCAGCGTTGAAAGTCAGGGGGACCATGGCTACACCTTC. Protein product: CSVESQGDHGYTF.

V usage is TRBV6-5 and J usage is TRBJ2-7; TRBD2 might be the D (7 bases). This CDR3 spans 13 amino acids. The germline V and J ends were trimmed by 4 bases and 5 bases, with 12 bases remaining between them. CDR1 MNHEY and CDR2 SVGAGI come from the germline V gene. The CDR3 DNA is TGTGCCAGCAGTTTGGGGGGGCTCGACGAGCAGTACTTC. This sequence encodes CASSLGGLDEQYF.

Only one count was recorded for this clone. The chain combines TRBV5-1 with TRBJ2-3; 10 positions agree with TRBD2. The germline V gene has CDR1 SGHRS and CDR2 YFSETQ. This CDR3 has 14 residues. After removal of 7 bases from V and 2 bases from J, the junction contained 4 bases not matched to a gene. The CDR3 DNA reads TGCGCCAGCCTAGCGGGAGCTGACACAGATACGCAGTATTTT. This encodes CASLAGADTDTQYF.

This chain links TRBV6-5 with TRBJ2-7; D is perhaps TRBD2 (6 bases). CDR1 and CDR2 (germline): MNHEY, SVGAGI. The ends were cut back, 3 bases at V and 0 bases at J, with 12 bases in the middle. The CDR3 covers 15 residues. CDR3: CASSYRGLASYEQYF. DNA of the CDR3: TGTGCCAGCAGTTATCGGGGACTGGCCTCCTACGAGCAGTACTTC.

The chain joins TRBV7-3 to TRBJ2-1; 8 bases match TRBD2. Per germline, CDR1 SGHTA and CDR2 FQGTGA. This CDR3 has 16 residues. V shed 2 bases, J shed 6 bases, and the junction held 9 bases outside the gene matches. CDR3 loop: CASSLGGGLGTNEQFF. The CDR3 nucleotides are TGTGCCAGCAGCTTAGGGGGGGGACTAGGGACCAATGAGCAGTTCTTC.

This chain links TRBV10-3 with TRBJ1-2; 7 nucleotides line up with TRBD1. The germline gives CDR1 ENHRY, CDR2 SYGVKD. The CDR3 runs 16 residues. V lost 4 bases to trimming and J lost 0 bases; unmatched junction nucleotides: 8. CDR3 sequence reads: CAISGGFGTANYGYTF. The CDR3 DNA sequence: TGTGCCATCAGTGGAGGTTTTGGGACAGCTAACTATGGCTACACCTTC.